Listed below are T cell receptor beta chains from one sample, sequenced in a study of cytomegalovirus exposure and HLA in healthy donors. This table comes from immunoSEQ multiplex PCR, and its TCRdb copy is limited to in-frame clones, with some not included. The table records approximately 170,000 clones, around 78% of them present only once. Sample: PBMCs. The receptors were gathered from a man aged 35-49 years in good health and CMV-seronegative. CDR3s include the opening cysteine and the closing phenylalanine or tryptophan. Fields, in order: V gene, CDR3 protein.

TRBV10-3,CAISEKREGLGNEQFF
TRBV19,CASSIVWQGIVGANVLTF
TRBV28,CASFGQGADEQYF
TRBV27,CASSFGQFMNTEAFF
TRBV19,CASSIKGQGDSQYF
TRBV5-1,CASSLAGKETQYF
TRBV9,CASSPRPGLAGGNIQYF
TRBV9,CASSGRGRTNYGYTF
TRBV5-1,CASSQGGYNEQFF
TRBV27,CASSLLAGGSSYGYTF
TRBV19,CASSFLQGGEQYF
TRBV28,CASSFERPRGYTF
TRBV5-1,CASRRQHNEKLFF
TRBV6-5,CASSSRTGDTEAFF
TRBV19,CASSVETGEQYF
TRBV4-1,CASSPSTGRNEQFF
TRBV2,CASSPTSANTGELFF
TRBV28,CASSQGASNQPQHF
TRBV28,CASRVIASGRTGELFF
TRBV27,CASSSSSTKTGEGYTF
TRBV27,CACKGLGQGQEKLFF
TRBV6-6,CASSYSQGMNTEAFF
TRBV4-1,CASSPLGGPGLAGLRSYNEQFF
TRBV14,CASSQGLAGVPYNEQFF
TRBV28,CASSQQGAAEAFF
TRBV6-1,CASRWTDTDTQYF
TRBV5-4,CASSLAGALLTEAFF
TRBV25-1,CASSELDSGNEQFF
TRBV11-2,CASSLSLTGGLSYEQYF